One sample yielded the 26 T cell receptor beta chains listed below, sequenced in a study of shared clonotypes between healthy human individuals. TCRdb's copy holds only in-frame clones and misses some; the assay was immunoSEQ multiplex PCR. The repertoire has 2 million to 2.5 million clones, approximately 95% of them found once; the top ten carry 0.39%. Sequenced sample: naive CD4+ T cells from PBMCs. The subset was: CD45RA+ positively selected. The receptor source for this set is a man aged 18 to 30 in good health. Some clones in this sample may be carry-over from other donors' samples.

This clone turned up a few times. One end of the junction does not line up with germline, which may come from a read error. V usage is TRBV7-9 and J usage is TRBJ1-1; 9 bases fit TRBD1. Looked up from germline, CDR1 is SEHNR and CDR2 is FQNEAQ (reference sequence). The CDR3 loop spans 15 amino acids. The CDR3, as DNA: TGTGCCAGCAGCTTAGGGGACAGGGTGAATACTGAAGCTTTCTTT. Amino acid sequence: CASSLGDRVNTEAFF.

The CDR3, as DNA: TGTGCCAGCAGTGTCGGTTCTAGCGGTCCCTACGAGCAGTACTTC. Its protein is CASSVGSSGPYEQYF. This chain links TRBV6-1 with TRBJ2-7, with 7 bases fitting TRBD2. CDR1 and CDR2 from the germline V gene are MNHNS and SASEGT. The J segment lost 2 bases and the V segment lost 4 bases, leaving 8 bases of the junction unmatched. CDR3 length: 15 residues.

This chain links TRBV5-1 with TRBJ2-3; 16 bases fit TRBD2. CDR1 is SGHRS and CDR2 is YFSETQ in the germline V gene. Germline trimming cut 4 bases from V and 3 bases from J; bases unmatched to any gene: 8. The CDR3 sequence is 18 residues long. CDR3 region: CASSPGTSGRALTDTQYF. CDR3 nucleotides: TGCGCCAGCAGCCCGGGGACTAGCGGGAGGGCCCTAACAGATACGCAGTATTTT. Based on the CDR3 plus reference TRBV5-1 and TRBJ2-3, the full variable domain is KAGVTQTPRYLIKTRGQQVTLSCSPISGHRSVSWYQQTPGQGLQFLFEYFSETQRNKGNFPGRFSGRQFSNSRSEMNVSTLELGDSALYLCASSPGTSGRALTDTQYFGPGTRLTVL.

This clone appeared once. V is TRBV19 and J is TRBJ2-1; 14 bases align to TRBD2. The V gene end was trimmed by 7 bases and the J gene end by 8 bases; junction bases not matched to a gene: 16. The CDR3 spans 18 residues. Germline V gene sequence: CDR1 LNHDA, CDR2 SQIVND (reference sequence). The CDR3 DNA reads as TGTGCCAGTAAGGGTCTAGCTCCGACTAGCGGGAGGGCCTATGAGCAGTTCTTC. Amino acid sequence: CASKGLAPTSGRAYEQFF.

This chain connects TRBV29-1 to TRBJ1-1; TRBD1 matches at 7 bases. CDR3 length: 13 amino acids. The trim removed 7 bases at V and 7 bases at J, leaving 12 bases unmatched. Per germline, CDR1 SQVTM and CDR2 ANQGSEA. The CDR3 sequence: CSGGQILPYEAFF. The CDR3 coding sequence is TGCAGCGGGGGACAGATCCTCCCATATGAAGCTTTCTTT. The full variable domain, its missing parts supplied by reference TRBV29-1 and TRBJ1-1, is SAVISQKPSRDICQRGTSLTIQCQVDSQVTMMFWYRQQPGQSLTLIATANQGSEATYESGFVIDKFPISRPNLTFSTLTVSNMSPEDSSIYLCSGGQILPYEAFFGQGTRLTVV.

V is TRBV7-9 and J is TRBJ2-6; the D call may be TRBD1 or TRBD2 (5 bases each). The germline gives CDR1 SEHNR, CDR2 FQNEAQ (reference sequence). Trimming left V 2 bases short and J 2 bases short, with 10 bases between. This CDR3 comprises 16 residues. The CDR3: CASSLWGTAGANVLTF. The CDR3 DNA is TGTGCCAGCAGCTTATGGGGGACGGCTGGGGCCAACGTCCTGACTTTC.

The chain carries TRBV5-6 and TRBJ2-5; 7 bases align to TRBD1. This CDR3 is built from 15 residues. Germline CDR1 reads SGHDT; CDR2 reads YYEEEE. Unmatched junction bases numbered 7, after V lost 0 bases and J lost 5 bases. CDR3 coding DNA: TGTGCCAGCAGCTTGGACAGGGGTAGTAGGGAGACCCAGTACTTC. Encoded protein: CASSLDRGSRETQYF.

The chain employs TRBV5-6 and TRBJ1-1, with D tentatively TRBD1 (6 bases). This CDR3 comprises 13 residues. Germline V gene lookup returns CDR1 SGHDT and CDR2 YYEEEE. V lost 7 bases and J lost 3, with 13 bases in between. For the CDR3, the DNA is TGTGCCAGCCTAAAGGGGGGGTACACTGAAGCTTTCTTT. Protein sequence: CASLKGGYTEAFF.

CDR3 coding DNA: TGTGCCATCAGTGAGTCGATGTCCATTGAGACCCAGTACTTC. Amino acid sequence: CAISESMSIETQYF. The rearrangement joins TRBV10-3 to TRBJ2-5; D remains unclear. The CDR3 consists of 14 residues. Germline-derived CDR1 and CDR2 are ENHRY and SYGVKD. The V gene lost 0 bases and the J gene lost 5 bases, with 10 bases spanning the gap.

The V gene is TRBV9, the J gene TRBJ1-1; D is possibly TRBD1 (6 bases). The CDR3 length is 14 residues. V lost 2 bases, J lost 3 bases, and 11 bases lay in between. Germline V lookup: CDR1 SGDLS, CDR2 YYNGEE. The CDR3 is CASSVGGPDTEAFF. The CDR3, as DNA: TGTGCCAGCAGCGTCGGGGGGCCCGACACTGAAGCTTTCTTT.

V usage is TRBV5-4 and J usage is TRBJ1-2; TRBD1 is a possible D gene (6 bases). This CDR3 region has 13 residues. The V gene lost 3 bases and the J gene lost 8 bases, with 14 bases spanning the gap. Germline V gene lookup returns CDR1 SGHNT and CDR2 YYREEE (reference sequence). The CDR3: CASSSPGAGGYTF. The CDR3 DNA reads as TGTGCCAGCAGCTCCCCAGGGGCAGGGGGCTACACCTTC.

This sequence joins TRBV29-1 and TRBJ2-3; D unclear. Germline values: CDR1 SQVTM, CDR2 ANQGSEA. V lost 3 bases, J lost 3 bases, and 13 bases lay in between. This CDR3 has 14 amino acids. The CDR3 reads CSVDHGERTDTQYF. The CDR3 nucleotides are TGCAGCGTTGACCACGGAGAACGGACAGATACGCAGTATTTT.

The chain couples TRBV19 to TRBJ1-5; D might be TRBD1 (5 bases). CDR3 length: 17 residues. Germline CDR1 LNHDA, CDR2 SQIVND (reference sequence). V lost 6 bases, J lost 0 bases, and 18 bases lay in between. The CDR3 sequence: CASSKGVDSYSNQPQHF. The DNA for the CDR3 is TGTGCCAGTAGCAAAGGGGTTGACAGTTATAGCAATCAGCCCCAGCATTTT.

This clone appeared once. The chain employs TRBV5-4 and TRBJ2-1; TRBD2 matches 7 bases. Trimming at V came to 5 bases and at J to 4 bases, leaving 12 bases not matched to a gene. The CDR3 loop spans 16 amino acids. CDR1 is SGHNT, CDR2 YYREEE, per germline (reference sequence). CDR3: CASSSPTSTIYNEQFF. In DNA, the CDR3 is TGTGCCAGCAGTTCCCCGACTAGCACCATTTACAATGAGCAGTTCTTC.

V is TRBV25-1 and J is TRBJ2-5; tentatively, D is TRBD1 or TRBD2 (6 bases each). Deletions cut 3 bases from V and 11 bases from J, with 13 bases between. The CDR3 contains 12 residues. CDR1 MGHDK and CDR2 SYGVNS come from the germline V gene. CDR3 sequence (DNA): TGTGCCAGCAGTGAGGGTGGAGGGGGACAGTACTTC. Translating gives CASSEGGGGQYF.

This sequence joins TRBV30 and TRBJ2-3, with D possibly matching TRBD1 (5 bases). Trimming cost V 0 bases and J 7 bases, with 8 bases left between them. Germline V gene lookup returns CDR1 GTSNPN and CDR2 SVGIG (reference sequence). The CDR3 covers 12 residues. CDR3: CAWSVQVYTQYF. CDR3 sequence (DNA): TGTGCCTGGAGTGTACAGGTGTATACGCAGTATTTT. The variable domain in full, with the rest retrieved from reference TRBV30 and TRBJ2-3, is SQTIHQWPATLVQPVGSPLSLECTVEGTSNPNLYWYRQAAGRGLQLLFYSVGIGQISSEVPQNLSASRPQDRQFILSSKKLLLSDSGFYLCAWSVQVYTQYFGPGTRLTVL.

The table lists this clone with a count of one. The genes are TRBV10-3 and TRBJ1-1; D possibly corresponds to TRBD1 (6 bases). The CDR3 sequence is 14 residues long. The germline V gene encodes CDR1 ENHRY and CDR2 SYGVKD. V gave up 2 bases and J gave up 4 bases, with 11 bases separating them. CDR3 nucleotides: TGTGCCATCAGTGAGCCCAGCAGGGGCACTGAAGCTTTCTTT. This sequence encodes CAISEPSRGTEAFF.

The rearrangement joins TRBV5-1 to TRBJ1-4; D is uncertain. V was cut by 1 base and J by 7 bases, with 17 bases left in between. CDR3 length: 16 residues. In germline, CDR1 is SGHRS, CDR2 YFSETQ. The CDR3 loop is CASSLWSGGRSEKLFF. CDR3 sequence (DNA): TGCGCCAGCAGCTTGTGGTCCGGAGGTAGGAGTGAAAAACTGTTTTTT.

Notes on this clone: Other DNA variants within this sample encode the same CDR3. The V gene is TRBV7-2, the J gene TRBJ2-5; D remains unclear. Germline CDR1 SGHTA, CDR2 FQGNSA. The CDR3 totals 12 residues. V lost 5 bases and J lost 4, with 8 bases in between. The DNA for the CDR3 is TGTGCCAGCAGCCCCGGACGAGAGACCCAGTACTTC. This translates into CASSPGRETQYF.

Comments on this clone: This same CDR3 is encoded by further DNA sequences in the sample. The chain recombines TRBV7-2 with TRBJ2-7; D gene ambiguous. CDR1 and CDR2 (germline): SGHTA, FQGNSA. Trimming cost V 5 bases and J 2 bases, with 7 bases left between them. The CDR3 contains 12 residues. The CDR3 DNA sequence: TGTGCCAGCAGCCCGAGGACCTACGAGCAGTACTTC. Its translation is CASSPRTYEQYF.

The V and J genes are TRBV4-2 and TRBJ2-7; the D is unclear. Germline V gives CDR1 LGHNA, CDR2 YNFKEQ. The V end lost 1 base, the J end lost 3 bases, and 13 bases lay between the germline ends. The CDR3 is made up of 15 amino acids. CDR3 protein: CASSQVLPGGYEQYF. CDR3 sequence (DNA): TGTGCCAGCAGCCAAGTTCTGCCGGGTGGCTACGAGCAGTACTTC.

Comments on this clone: The same CDR3 arises from other DNA sequences in this sample as well. The V call is TRBV6-5, the J call TRBJ1-2; 8 bases are a match to TRBD1. V was clipped by 6 bases and J by 5 bases; unmatched bases: 2. The CDR3 contains 12 residues. Germline lookup yields CDR1 MNHEY and CDR2 SVGAGI. CDR3 sequence (DNA): TGTGCCAGCAGAGGGACAGGTTATGGCTACACCTTC. Protein: CASRGTGYGYTF.

The chain links TRBV4-1 to TRBJ1-5; D remains unclear. The CDR3 totals 16 residues. CDR1 is MGHRA, CDR2 YSYEKL, per germline. V lost 4 bases to trimming and J lost 1 base, with 14 bases between them. The CDR3 DNA sequence: TGCGCCAGCAGCCTCCTAGAATCTAACAGCAATCAGCCCCAGCATTTT. Its protein product is CASSLLESNSNQPQHF.

This chain connects TRBV7-9 to TRBJ1-4; 9 bases match TRBD1. The CDR3 has 15 residues. From germline, CDR1 is SEHNR and CDR2 FQNEAQ (reference sequence). V lost 5 bases to trimming and J lost 7 bases; unmatched junction nucleotides: 8. CDR3: CASSLGTGYGEKLFF. The CDR3 DNA is TGTGCCAGCAGCCTAGGGACAGGGTATGGTGAAAAACTGTTTTTT.

The chain joins TRBV29-1 to TRBJ1-4, with D perhaps TRBD1 (6 bases). Germline lookup yields CDR1 SQVTM and CDR2 ANQGSEA. The CDR3 runs 13 residues. The V and J ends lost 6 bases and 4 bases respectively, with 12 bases between them. This CDR3 reads CSVAGQINEKLFF. The CDR3, as DNA: TGCAGCGTCGCAGGACAGATTAATGAAAAACTGTTTTTT.

The chain carries TRBV7-8 and TRBJ1-3; weak D call: TRBD1 (5 bases). The CDR3 consists of 13 residues. V dropped 4 bases and J dropped 10 bases, with 14 bases sitting between them. From germline, CDR1 is SGHVS and CDR2 FQNEAQ. The CDR3 spells CASSSTGSGTIYF. CDR3 nucleotides: TGTGCCAGCAGCTCGACGGGTTCAGGGACCATATATTTT.